Listed here is a single T cell receptor beta chain. The antigen remains unidentified. Trimming left V 1 base short and J 4 bases short, with 11 bases between. Germline CDR1 SEHNR, CDR2 FQNEAQ (reference sequence). This CDR3 comprises 15 residues. This entry comes from a study of STAT5B mutations in CD4+ large granular lymphocyte leukemia. Study-wide results and limits: The CD4+ versus CD8+ T-LGLL clonality difference may reflect limited sample size. Patient CD4-sorted repertoires looked more clonal than healthy CD4+ repertoires, even without putative leukemic clones.

The method was immunoSEQ multiplex PCR; TCRdb's version includes in-frame clones alone and lacks a portion of them. This sample has about 35,000 clones, with about three quarters found just once. Material for sequencing was CD4+ T cells from blood buffy coats. The clonotype originates from a human donor in good health. The J gene is TRBJ1-3, the V gene TRBV7-9, with TRBD1 as a possible D gene (6 bases). This CDR3 is CASSLGQEAGNTIYF. The DNA for the CDR3 is TGTGCCAGCAGCTTAGGACAGGAGGCGGGAAACACCATATATTTT.